The 16 T cell receptor beta chains reported below all come from one sample, sequenced in a study of blood T cell repertoires in COVID-19. The method was immunoSEQ multiplex PCR; TCRdb's version includes in-frame clones alone and lacks a portion of them. The sample carries around 190,000 clones, 84% recorded once. Sequencing input: peripheral blood. The receptors were gathered from a human donor in a cohort sampled during active COVID-19.

This rearrangement joins TRBV9 to TRBJ1-1, with a tentative D call TRBD1 (6 bases). The V and J ends lost 1 base and 3 bases respectively, with 13 bases between them. The CDR3 spans 15 residues. Germline assignment: CDR1 SGDLS and CDR2 YYNGEE. CDR3 region: CASSVLQTGDTEAFF. As DNA, the CDR3 is TGTGCCAGCAGCGTACTTCAGACAGGAGACACTGAAGCTTTCTTT.

The chain has TRBV5-1 and TRBJ2-1; 10 nucleotides agree with TRBD2. The CDR3 is 14 amino acids. Germline assignment: CDR1 SGHRS and CDR2 YFSETQ. J was trimmed by 9 bases and V by 4 bases; bases with no gene match: 7. CDR3 DNA sequence: TGCGCCAGCAGCCCTAGCGGGGGTACGGTTGAGCAGTTCTTC. Protein: CASSPSGGTVEQFF.

The rearrangement uses TRBV11-2 and TRBJ2-7; TRBD1 matches 8 bases. CDR3 length: 13 amino acids. V gave up 5 bases and J gave up 4 bases; unmatched junction bases: 4. Germline values: CDR1 SGHAT, CDR2 FQNNGV. CDR3 in amino acids: CASSHWDRYEQYF. CDR3 nucleotide sequence: TGTGCCAGCAGCCATTGGGACAGGTACGAGCAGTACTTC.

This chain connects TRBV7-2 to TRBJ2-1; D may be TRBD1 (5 bases). Germline-derived CDR1 and CDR2 are SGHTA and FQGNSA. The CDR3 runs 14 residues. V lost 6 bases, J lost 3 bases, and 12 bases lay in between. CDR3 in DNA: TGTGCCAGCAGTCAGGGAACCGACTACAATGAGCAGTTCTTC. Translation gives CASSQGTDYNEQFF.

V and J are TRBV3-1 (or the pseudogene TRBV3-2) and TRBJ2-3; 10 positions agree with TRBD2. The trim removed 0 bases at V and 6 bases at J, leaving 9 bases unmatched. The V gene's germline CDR1 is LGHDT and CDR2 YNNKEL (reference sequence). This CDR3 contains 17 residues. The CDR3 nucleotides read TGTGCCAGCAGCCAAGATGGAGCGGGGGGGCTTTTTGATACGCAGTATTTT. Its translation is CASSQDGAGGLFDTQYF.

This chain connects TRBV19 to TRBJ1-1; D gene uncertain. From germline, CDR1 is LNHDA and CDR2 SQIVND (reference sequence). The CDR3 sequence is 14 residues long. V was shortened by 7 bases and J by 0 bases, with 12 bases between the two germline ends. This CDR3 is CASTSWAMNTEAFF. For the CDR3, the DNA is TGTGCCAGTACCTCCTGGGCAATGAACACTGAAGCTTTCTTT.

This sequence joins TRBV15 and TRBJ2-3; D is uncertain. Germline V gives CDR1 LNHNV, CDR2 YYDKDF (reference sequence). V was shortened by 0 bases and J by 4 bases, with 11 bases between the two germline ends. CDR3 length: 15 residues. The CDR3 bases are TGTGCCACCAGCAGAGATAAAGTGAGCTCAGATACGCAGTATTTT. It codes for CATSRDKVSSDTQYF. The entire variable domain, with the rest obtained from reference TRBV15 and TRBJ2-3, is as follows: DAMVIQNPRYQVTQFGKPVTLSCSQTLNHNVMYWYQQKSSQAPKLLFHYYDKDFNNEADTPDNFQSRRPNTSFCFLDIRSPGLGDTAMYLCATSRDKVSSDTQYFGPGTRLTVL.

This clone turned up a few times. The J gene is TRBJ2-1, the V gene TRBV6-5; the match to TRBD2 covers 8 bases. This CDR3 is 14 amino acids long. Losses at the gene ends were 6 bases for V and 10 bases for J; bases not matched to a gene: 11. Looked up from germline, CDR1 is MNHEY and CDR2 is SVGAGI. The CDR3 sequence: CASRSGLGTREQFF. As DNA, the CDR3 is TGTGCCAGCAGGTCGGGACTAGGAACCAGGGAGCAGTTCTTC.

This clone was counted a few times. This rearrangement joins TRBV5-8 to TRBJ2-7, with D possibly TRBD1 on 5 matching bases. There are 12 residues in the CDR3. V shed 0 bases and J shed 12 bases, with 13 bases lying between them. Germline-derived CDR1 and CDR2 are SGHTS and YDEGEE. CDR3 region: CASSLEGLGGYF. DNA of the CDR3: TGTGCCAGCAGCTTGGAGGGGTTAGGCGGGTACTTC.

The chain joins TRBV19 to TRBJ1-1, with a tentative D call TRBD1 (6 bases). Germline V lookup: CDR1 LNHDA, CDR2 SQIVND (reference sequence). The V end lost 0 bases, the J end lost 0 bases, and 11 bases lay between the germline ends. This CDR3 is 16 amino acids long. The CDR3 bases are TGTGCCAGTAGTATAGACCGTACAGGGCTGAACACTGAAGCTTTCTTT. Translating gives CASSIDRTGLNTEAFF. Together with reference TRBV19 and TRBJ1-1, the CDR3 gives the full variable domain: DGGITQSPKYLFRKEGQNVTLSCEQNLNHDAMYWYRQDPGQGLRLIYYSQIVNDFQKGDIAEGYSVSREKKESFPLTVTSAQKNPTAFYLCASSIDRTGLNTEAFFGQGTRLTVV.

This clone was found a few times. The chain joins TRBV5-6 to TRBJ2-7; TRBD1 is a possible D gene (6 bases). Germline CDR1 is SGHDT and CDR2 is YYEEEE. The CDR3 totals 13 residues. The ends were cut back, 5 bases at V and 1 base at J, with 10 bases in the middle. The CDR3 is CASRSQGSYEQYF. The CDR3 nucleotides are TGTGCCAGCAGATCACAGGGATCCTACGAGCAGTACTTC.

The rearrangement joins TRBV9 to TRBJ1-1; tentative D call: TRBD1 (5 bases). Germline CDR1 SGDLS, CDR2 YYNGEE. The V end was cut by 0 bases, the J end by 8 bases, with 11 bases between. This CDR3 comprises 13 residues. The CDR3 reads CASSVAQQGEAFF. The CDR3 bases are TGTGCCAGCAGCGTAGCTCAGCAGGGCGAAGCTTTCTTT.

V gene TRBV3-1 (or the pseudogene TRBV3-2) combines with J gene TRBJ2-3; D call uncertain. Trimming stripped 2 bases from V and 2 bases from J, with 11 bases between. The V gene's germline CDR1 is LGHDT and CDR2 YNNKEL (reference sequence). The CDR3 loop spans 15 amino acids. The CDR3 bases are TGTGCCAGCAGCCAACAAACAGTAGACACAGATACGCAGTATTTT. Translated, it gives CASSQQTVDTDTQYF.

The chain couples TRBV9 to TRBJ2-7; tentative D call: TRBD2 (6 bases). Trimming took off 0 bases at V and 0 bases at J, with 10 bases between the two ends. CDR1 is SGDLS and CDR2 is YYNGEE in the germline V gene. CDR3 length equals 15 residues. This chain's CDR3 is CASSVDSGLSYEQYF. In DNA form, the CDR3 reads TGTGCCAGCAGCGTAGATAGCGGCCTCTCCTACGAGCAGTACTTC.

In its sample, this clone was seen once. V gene TRBV27 combines with J gene TRBJ2-7, with D maybe TRBD2 (6 bases). Germline CDR1 is MNHEY and CDR2 is SMNVEV (reference sequence). The CDR3 totals 15 residues. V lost 3 bases and J 3 bases, leaving 15 bases between the germline ends. The CDR3, as DNA: TGTGCCAGCAGTTTCCTTGGGACTCCCATCTACGAGCAGTACTTC. This codes for CASSFLGTPIYEQYF.

For the CDR3, the DNA is TGTGCCAGCAAGAAGGCAGGGGGGAACACTGAAGCTTTCTTT. Translation gives CASKKAGGNTEAFF. This sequence joins TRBV6-5 and TRBJ1-1; 7 bases are a match to TRBD1. V was pared by 7 bases and J by 1 base, with 6 bases of the junction left unmatched. Germline V lookup: CDR1 MNHEY, CDR2 SVGAGI. This CDR3 has 14 amino acids.